Each of the 2 T cell receptor beta chains below was sequenced from the same sample in a study of blood T cell repertoires in COVID-19. Assay used: immunoSEQ multiplex PCR; TCRdb lists only in-frame clones, some missing. Altogether roughly 70,000 clones are present, 80% being singletons, with the ten largest covering around a sixth. The specimen was peripheral blood. The receptor set was obtained from a man aged 65 to 85 who had recovered from COVID-19.

The V call is TRBV5-1, the J call TRBJ1-1; a possible D gene is TRBD1 (6 bases). Germline CDR1 SGHRS, CDR2 YFSETQ. This CDR3 is 13 amino acids long. V lost 4 bases to trimming and J lost 4 bases, with 11 bases between them. The CDR3: CASSEQGPTEAFF. Here the CDR3 DNA reads TGCGCCAGCAGCGAACAGGGTCCCACTGAAGCTTTCTTT.

The chain links TRBV29-1 to TRBJ1-3, with 7 nucleotides matching TRBD1. Germline-derived CDR1 and CDR2 are SQVTM and ANQGSEA. The CDR3 sequence is 13 residues long. V dropped 1 base and J dropped 3; count of bases not matched to a gene: 0. The CDR3 here is CSVEGQGGNTIYF. Written as DNA, the CDR3 is TGCAGCGTTGAAGGACAGGGTGGAAACACCATATATTTT. Looking up the rest from reference TRBV29-1 and TRBJ1-3 gives the full variable domain: SAVISQKPSRDICQRGTSLTIQCQVDSQVTMMFWYRQQPGQSLTLIATANQGSEATYESGFVIDKFPISRPNLTFSTLTVSNMSPEDSSIYLCSVEGQGGNTIYFGEGSWLTVV.